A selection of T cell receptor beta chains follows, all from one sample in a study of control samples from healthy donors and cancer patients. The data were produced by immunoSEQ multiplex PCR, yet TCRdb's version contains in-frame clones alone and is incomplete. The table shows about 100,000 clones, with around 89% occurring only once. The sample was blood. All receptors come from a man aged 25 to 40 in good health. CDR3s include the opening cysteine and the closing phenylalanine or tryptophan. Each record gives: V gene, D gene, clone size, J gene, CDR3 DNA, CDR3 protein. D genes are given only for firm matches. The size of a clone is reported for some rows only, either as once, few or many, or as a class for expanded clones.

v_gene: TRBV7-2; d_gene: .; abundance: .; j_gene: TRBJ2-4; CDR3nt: TGTGCCAGCAGCTTAGCGGGGGGAGGCATTCAGTACTTC; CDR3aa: CASSLAGGGIQYF
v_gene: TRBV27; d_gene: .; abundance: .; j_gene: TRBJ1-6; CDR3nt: TGTGCCAGCAGTTTACTATCGGGGGGGTCCAATTCACCCCTCCACTTT; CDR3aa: CASSLLSGGSNSPLHF
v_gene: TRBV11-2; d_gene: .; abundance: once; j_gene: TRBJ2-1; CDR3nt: TGTGCCAGCAGCGTCCGGGGAGGAGGGGGGCCCTACAATGAGCAGTTCTTC; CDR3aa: CASSVRGGGGPYNEQFF
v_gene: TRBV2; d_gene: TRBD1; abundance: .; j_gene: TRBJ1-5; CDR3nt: TGTGCCAGCAACATTGATGGACAGGACAATCAGCCCCAGCATTTT; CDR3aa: CASNIDGQDNQPQHF
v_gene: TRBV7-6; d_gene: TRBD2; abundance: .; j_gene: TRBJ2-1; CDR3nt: TGTGCCAGCAGCTCGCCCGGACTAGCGGGAATCCAACTAAGTCATGAGCAGTTCTTC; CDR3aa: CASSSPGLAGIQLSHEQFF
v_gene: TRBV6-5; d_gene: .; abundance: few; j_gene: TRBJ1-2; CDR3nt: TGTGCCAGCAGTCCAGGACGGGCGTGGGGCTATGGCTACACCTTC; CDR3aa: CASSPGRAWGYGYTF
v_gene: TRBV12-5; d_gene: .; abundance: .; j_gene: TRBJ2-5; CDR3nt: TGTGCTAGTGGTTTGGGCGTTGTAGAGACCCAGTACTTC; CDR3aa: CASGLGVVETQYF
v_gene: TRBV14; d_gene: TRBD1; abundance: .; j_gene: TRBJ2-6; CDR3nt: TGTGCCAGCAGCCAAGATCTAGGGACAGGGGGCTCCGGGGCCAACGTCCTGACTTTC; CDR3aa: CASSQDLGTGGSGANVLTF
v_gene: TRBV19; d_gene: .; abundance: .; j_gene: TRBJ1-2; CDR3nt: TGTGCCAGTAGTATTGGAACAGCTGTGTATGGCTACACCTTC; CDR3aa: CASSIGTAVYGYTF
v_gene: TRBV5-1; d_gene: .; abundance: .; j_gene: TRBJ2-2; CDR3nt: TGCGCCAGCAGCTTCTCAGGGGAACTCACCGGGGAGCTGTTTTTT; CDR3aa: CASSFSGELTGELFF
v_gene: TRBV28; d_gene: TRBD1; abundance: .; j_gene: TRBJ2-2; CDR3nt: TGTGCCAGCAGTTTATTCGGTTTTGGTTTTCTACGACAGGGGAAGACCGGGGAGCTGTTTTTT; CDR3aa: CASSLFGFGFLRQGKTGELFF
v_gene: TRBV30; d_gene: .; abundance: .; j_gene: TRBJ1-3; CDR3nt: TGTGCCTGGAGTGCACAAGGAAACACCATATATTTT; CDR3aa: CAWSAQGNTIYF
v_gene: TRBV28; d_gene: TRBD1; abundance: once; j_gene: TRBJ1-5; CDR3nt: TGTGCCAGCAGTTCACCCTCCGGGACAGTCGGGAATCAGCCCCAGCATTTT; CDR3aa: CASSSPSGTVGNQPQHF
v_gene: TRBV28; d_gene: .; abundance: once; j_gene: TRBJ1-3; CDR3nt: TGTGCCAGCAGGGGCGGAAACACCATATATTTT; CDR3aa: CASRGGNTIYF
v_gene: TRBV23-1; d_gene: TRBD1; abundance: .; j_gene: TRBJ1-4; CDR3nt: TGCGCCAGCAGTCATCGAACAGGGGAAGGTGGCGAAAAACTGTTTTTT; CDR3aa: CASSHRTGEGGEKLFF
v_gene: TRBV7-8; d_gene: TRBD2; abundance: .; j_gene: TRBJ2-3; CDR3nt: TGTGCCAGCAGCCGAGGACTAGCGGGCTCGGAAGATACGCAGTATTTT; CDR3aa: CASSRGLAGSEDTQYF
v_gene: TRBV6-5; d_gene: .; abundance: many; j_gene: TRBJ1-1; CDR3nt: TGTGCCAGCAGTTACTCGCCTCTAGGCACTGAAGCTTTCTTT; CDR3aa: CASSYSPLGTEAFF
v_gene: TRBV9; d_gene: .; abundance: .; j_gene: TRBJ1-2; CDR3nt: TGTGCCAGCAGCGTGGAACAGGGATCGAACTATGGCTACACCTTC; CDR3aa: CASSVEQGSNYGYTF
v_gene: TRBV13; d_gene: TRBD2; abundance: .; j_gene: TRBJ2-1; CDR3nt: TGTGCCAGCAGCTCCCCTCGGCGGATAGCGGGAGGAGGCGAGCAGTTCTTC; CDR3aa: CASSSPRRIAGGGEQFF
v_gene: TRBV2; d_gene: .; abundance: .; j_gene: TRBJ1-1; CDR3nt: TGTGCCAGCAGGGGAGGGCGCGGGACTGAAGCTTTCTTT; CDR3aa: CASRGGRGTEAFF
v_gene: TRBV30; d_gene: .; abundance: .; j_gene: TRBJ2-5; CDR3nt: TGTGCCTGGAGTGTTGGATTAGCCGATTATGGGACCCAGTACTTC; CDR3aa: CAWSVGLADYGTQYF
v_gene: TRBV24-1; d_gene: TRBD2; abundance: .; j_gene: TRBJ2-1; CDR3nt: TGTGCCACCAGTGATCCAAACGGACTAGCGGGAGATTCCGAGCAGTTCTTC; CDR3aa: CATSDPNGLAGDSEQFF
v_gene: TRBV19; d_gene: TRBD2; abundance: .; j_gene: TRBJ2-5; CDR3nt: TGTGCCAGTAGTAACCTCGGGACTAGCGGGGGGGAGACCCAGTACTTC; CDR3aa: CASSNLGTSGGETQYF
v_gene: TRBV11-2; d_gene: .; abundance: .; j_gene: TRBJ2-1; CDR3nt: TGTGCCAGCAGTATCGACCGCGACAATGAGCAGTTCTTC; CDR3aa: CASSIDRDNEQFF
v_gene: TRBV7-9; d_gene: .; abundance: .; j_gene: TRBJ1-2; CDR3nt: TGTGCCAGCAGCGCCCCCCTGGACAGAGACTATGGCTACACCTTC; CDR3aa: CASSAPLDRDYGYTF
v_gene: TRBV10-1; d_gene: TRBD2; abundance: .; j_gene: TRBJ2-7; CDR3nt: TGCGCCAGCAGTGACCGGTGGCGGGAGGAACCCCCCTCCTACGAGCAGTACTTC; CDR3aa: CASSDRWREEPPSYEQYF
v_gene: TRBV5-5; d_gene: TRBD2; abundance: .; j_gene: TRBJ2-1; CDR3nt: TGTGCCAGCAGCTCTCCAAGGTCGGGACTAGCGGGAGTAAATGAGCAGTTCTTC; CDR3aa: CASSSPRSGLAGVNEQFF
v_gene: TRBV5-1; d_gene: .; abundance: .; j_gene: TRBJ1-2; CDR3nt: TGCGCCAGCAGCCTCGGGACGGGACCGTATGGCTACACCTTC; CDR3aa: CASSLGTGPYGYTF
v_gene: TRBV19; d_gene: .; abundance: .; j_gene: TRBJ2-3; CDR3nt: TGTGCCAGTAGTCCCGACAGGCGCACAGATACGCAGTATTTT; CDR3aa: CASSPDRRTDTQYF
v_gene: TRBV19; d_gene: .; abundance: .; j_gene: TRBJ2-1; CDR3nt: TGTGCCAGTAGTATAGAGGCGGCCCATTACAATGAGCAGTTCTTC; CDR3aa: CASSIEAAHYNEQFF
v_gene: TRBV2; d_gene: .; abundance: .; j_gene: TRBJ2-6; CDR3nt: TGTGCCAGCAGCTCCGAATCATCCGCTGGGGCCAACGTCCTGACTTTC; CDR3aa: CASSSESSAGANVLTF
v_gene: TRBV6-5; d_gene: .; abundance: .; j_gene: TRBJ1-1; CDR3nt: TGTGCCAGCAACTCGGACCGGGAAGCTTTCTTT; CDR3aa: CASNSDREAFF
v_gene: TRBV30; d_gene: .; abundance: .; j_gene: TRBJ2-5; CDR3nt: TGTGCCTGGAACGGTTACCAAGAGACCCAGTACTTC; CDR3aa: CAWNGYQETQYF
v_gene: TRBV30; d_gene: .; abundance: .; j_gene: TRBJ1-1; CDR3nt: TGTGCCTGGAGTGAGGACCGCTCTGAAGCTTTCTTT; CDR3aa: CAWSEDRSEAFF
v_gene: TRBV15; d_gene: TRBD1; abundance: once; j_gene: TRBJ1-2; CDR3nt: TGTGCCACCAGCAGGGTCCGGACAGGGCAAAATGGCTACACCTTC; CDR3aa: CATSRVRTGQNGYTF
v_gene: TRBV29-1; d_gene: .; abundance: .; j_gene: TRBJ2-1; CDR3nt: TGCAGCGCCGGGGGACAATACAATGAGCAGTTCTTC; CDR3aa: CSAGGQYNEQFF
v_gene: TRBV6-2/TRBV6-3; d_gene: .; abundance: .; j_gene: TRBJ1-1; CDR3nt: TGTGCCAGCAGTACTCGGGTTTGGGGCACTGAAGCTTTCTTT; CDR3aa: CASSTRVWGTEAFF
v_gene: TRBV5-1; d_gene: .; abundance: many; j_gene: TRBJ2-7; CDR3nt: TGCGCCAGCACACCGGGGGAGAGGTCCTCCTACGAGCAGTACTTC; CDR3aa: CASTPGERSSYEQYF
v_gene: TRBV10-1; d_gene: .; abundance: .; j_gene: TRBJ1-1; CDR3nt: TGCGCCACACGAGAGAGGGGGAACACTGAAGCTTTCTTT; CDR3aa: CATRERGNTEAFF
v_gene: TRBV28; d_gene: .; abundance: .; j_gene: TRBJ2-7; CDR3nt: TGTGCCAGCAGACCTAGGGACGGCTTGGGATTCTACGAGCAGTACTTC; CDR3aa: CASRPRDGLGFYEQYF
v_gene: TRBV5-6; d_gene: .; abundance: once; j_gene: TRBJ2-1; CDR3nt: TGTGCCAGCAGCTTGGATGTGGACGCCTACAATGAGCAGTTCTTC; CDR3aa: CASSLDVDAYNEQFF
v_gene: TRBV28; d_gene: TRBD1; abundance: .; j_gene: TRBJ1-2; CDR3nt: TGTGCCAGCAGCTCAGGGGGCTTAAGGGGATTC; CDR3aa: CASSSGGLRGF
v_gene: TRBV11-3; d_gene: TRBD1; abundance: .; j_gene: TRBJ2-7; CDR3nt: TGTGCCAGCAGCTTAGTAACCGGGACAGGGAACTACGAGCAGTACTTC; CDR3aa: CASSLVTGTGNYEQYF
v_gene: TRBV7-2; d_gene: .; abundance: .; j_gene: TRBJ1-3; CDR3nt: TGTGCCAGCAGCTCCCGCGGCGGCTCTGGAAACACCATATATTTT; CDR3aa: CASSSRGGSGNTIYF
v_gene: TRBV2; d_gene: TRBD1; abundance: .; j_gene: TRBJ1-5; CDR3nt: TGTGCCAGCAGTGGAGGGGACAGGGGCTATCAGCCCCAGCATTTT; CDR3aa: CASSGGDRGYQPQHF
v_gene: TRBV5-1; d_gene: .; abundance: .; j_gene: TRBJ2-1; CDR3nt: TGCGCCAGCAGCTTGTTTACGGGGGGCACGGATGAGCAGTTCTTC; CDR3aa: CASSLFTGGTDEQFF
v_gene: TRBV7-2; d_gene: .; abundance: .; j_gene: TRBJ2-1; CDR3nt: TGTGCCAGCAGCTTGGACAGCTCCTACAATGAGCAGTTCTTC; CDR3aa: CASSLDSSYNEQFF
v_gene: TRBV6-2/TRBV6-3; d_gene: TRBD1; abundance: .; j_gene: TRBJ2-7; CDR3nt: TGTGCCAGCAGCAGGACAGGGCTATACGAGCAGTACTTC; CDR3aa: CASSRTGLYEQYF
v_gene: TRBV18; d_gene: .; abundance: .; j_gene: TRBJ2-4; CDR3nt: TGTGCCAGCTCACCGAACATGATCCTAGCCAAAAACATTCAGTACTTC; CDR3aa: CASSPNMILAKNIQYF
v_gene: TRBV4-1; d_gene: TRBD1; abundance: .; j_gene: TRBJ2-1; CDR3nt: TGCGCCAGCAGCCAAGGACCCCGGGACAGGCTAAACAATGAGCAGTTCTTC; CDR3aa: CASSQGPRDRLNNEQFF
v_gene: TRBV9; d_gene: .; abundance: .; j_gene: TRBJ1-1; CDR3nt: TGTGCCAGCAGCGTAGTCGGTACCATGAACACTGAAGCTTTCTTT; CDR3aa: CASSVVGTMNTEAFF
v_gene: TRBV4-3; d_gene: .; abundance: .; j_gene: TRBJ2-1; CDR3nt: TGCGCCAGCAGCCAAGATTGGCCTAGTAGGGGCAATGAGCAGTTCTTC; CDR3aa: CASSQDWPSRGNEQFF